These T cell receptor beta chains were read from a single sample in a study of blood T cell repertoires in COVID-19. Using immunoSEQ multiplex PCR, the repertoire was profiled, and TCRdb retains in-frame clones only, with some absent. The table has 240,000 or so clones, around 88% seen once. Sequenced: PBMCs or T cells enriched from blood (not recorded which). The receptors stem from a woman between 50 and 59 years old who had recovered from COVID-19. Each CDR3 is given with its conserved first and last residue. The D gene is left open where the match is weak. Clone size, where shown, is once, few, many, or a class for clones that have expanded.

CDR3 DNA: TGTGCCAGTGGGCAGGGGCCAGATACGCAGTATTTT
CDR3 protein: CASGQGPDTQYF
clone size: .
J gene: TRBJ2-3
D gene: .
V gene: TRBV19

CDR3 DNA: TGTGCCAGCAGCGTCGGGACAGGACATGGCTACACCTTC
CDR3 protein: CASSVGTGHGYTF
clone size: few
J gene: TRBJ1-2
D gene: TRBD1
V gene: TRBV11-2

CDR3 DNA: TGTGCCAGCTCACCAAGGGGGCAGTCGAACACCGGGGAGCTGTTTTTT
CDR3 protein: CASSPRGQSNTGELFF
clone size: .
J gene: TRBJ2-2
D gene: TRBD1
V gene: TRBV18

CDR3 DNA: TGTGCCAGCAGCCTCGTAGTGAGGAACACTGAAGCTTTCTTT
CDR3 protein: CASSLVVRNTEAFF
clone size: .
J gene: TRBJ1-1
D gene: .
V gene: TRBV28

CDR3 DNA: TGTGCCACCAGCAGAGACGCGGGGGTTACATATGGCTACACCTTC
CDR3 protein: CATSRDAGVTYGYTF
clone size: once
J gene: TRBJ1-2
D gene: .
V gene: TRBV15

CDR3 DNA: TGTGCCAGTAGTTCGGATAGGGGGAAAACTGAAGCTTTCTTT
CDR3 protein: CASSSDRGKTEAFF
clone size: .
J gene: TRBJ1-1
D gene: .
V gene: TRBV19

CDR3 DNA: TGTGCCAGCAGTGACCGCGGACAGGCCTCGGGCTGGGAAGCTTTCTTT
CDR3 protein: CASSDRGQASGWEAFF
clone size: .
J gene: TRBJ1-1
D gene: TRBD1
V gene: TRBV6-1

CDR3 DNA: TGTGCCAGCAGTGCCCGGACAGGAGGAGACATTCAGTACTTC
CDR3 protein: CASSARTGGDIQYF
clone size: .
J gene: TRBJ2-4
D gene: TRBD1
V gene: TRBV28

CDR3 DNA: TGTGCCAGCAGTAGCTCAAACTATGGCTACACCTTC
CDR3 protein: CASSSSNYGYTF
clone size: .
J gene: TRBJ1-2
D gene: .
V gene: TRBV25-1

CDR3 DNA: TGTGCCAGCAGCAGCACAGGGGGTCGCAATTCACCCCTCCACTTT
CDR3 protein: CASSSTGGRNSPLHF
clone size: .
J gene: TRBJ1-6
D gene: TRBD1
V gene: TRBV7-3

CDR3 DNA: TGTGCCAGCCTAGATCCGGGACTAGAAGAGACCCAGTACTTC
CDR3 protein: CASLDPGLEETQYF
clone size: .
J gene: TRBJ2-5
D gene: TRBD2
V gene: TRBV2

CDR3 DNA: TGTGCCAGTAGTGACAAGCGGGGGGGCGACAATGAGCAGTTCTTC
CDR3 protein: CASSDKRGGDNEQFF
clone size: .
J gene: TRBJ2-1
D gene: TRBD2
V gene: TRBV19

CDR3 DNA: TGTGCCAGCAGCGTAGGGGTTAGCGGGGGATACGAGACCCAGTACTTC
CDR3 protein: CASSVGVSGGYETQYF
clone size: .
J gene: TRBJ2-5
D gene: TRBD2
V gene: TRBV9

CDR3 DNA: TGTGCCAGCAGCTTAGATACTAACTATGGCTACACCTTC
CDR3 protein: CASSLDTNYGYTF
clone size: .
J gene: TRBJ1-2
D gene: .
V gene: TRBV7-2

CDR3 DNA: TGTGCCAGCAGCCAACTCTCTTTGAACACTGAAGCTTTCTTT
CDR3 protein: CASSQLSLNTEAFF
clone size: .
J gene: TRBJ1-1
D gene: .
V gene: TRBV3-1/TRBV3-2

CDR3 DNA: TGTGCCAGCAGTTACGCAGGGGGCAACTACAATGAGCAGTTCTTC
CDR3 protein: CASSYAGGNYNEQFF
clone size: .
J gene: TRBJ2-1
D gene: TRBD1
V gene: TRBV6-5

CDR3 DNA: TGTGCCAGCAGTCGTAGCCTAGCGGGAGGGCGAGAGACCCAGTACTTC
CDR3 protein: CASSRSLAGGRETQYF
clone size: .
J gene: TRBJ2-5
D gene: TRBD2
V gene: TRBV7-2

CDR3 DNA: TGTGCCAGCAGTCTTCCCTTTGAGTCCGAGCAGTTCTTC
CDR3 protein: CASSLPFESEQFF
clone size: .
J gene: TRBJ2-1
D gene: .
V gene: TRBV28

CDR3 DNA: TGCGCCAGCAGCCAAGATGGGGGAGGGACAGGGGGCAGATTTACAAAAGCTTTCTTT
CDR3 protein: CASSQDGGGTGGRFTKAFF
clone size: .
J gene: TRBJ1-1
D gene: TRBD1
V gene: TRBV4-3

CDR3 DNA: TGTGCCACCAGCAGGGATTCGACAGGTCCGGAGGAGCTGTTTTTT
CDR3 protein: CATSRDSTGPEELFF
clone size: .
J gene: TRBJ2-2
D gene: .
V gene: TRBV15

CDR3 DNA: TGTGCCAGCAGCTTAGTTGGGAGCTCCTACAATGAGCAGTTCTTC
CDR3 protein: CASSLVGSSYNEQFF
clone size: once
J gene: TRBJ2-1
D gene: .
V gene: TRBV11-1

CDR3 DNA: TGTGCCAGAAGCTTAGCCCCTCGGACAGGGATGAACACTGAAGCTTTCTTT
CDR3 protein: CARSLAPRTGMNTEAFF
clone size: .
J gene: TRBJ1-1
D gene: .
V gene: TRBV7-5

CDR3 DNA: TGTGCCAGCGAGTACGCTGTCTACAATGAGCAGTTCTTC
CDR3 protein: CASEYAVYNEQFF
clone size: .
J gene: TRBJ2-1
D gene: .
V gene: TRBV6-5

CDR3 DNA: TGCGCCAGCAGCCAAGGGGACAGCGGTGAAGCTTTCTTT
CDR3 protein: CASSQGDSGEAFF
clone size: .
J gene: TRBJ1-1
D gene: TRBD1
V gene: TRBV4-3

CDR3 DNA: TGTGCCAGCAGCACGGTCAATCGGAATGAGCAGTTCTTC
CDR3 protein: CASSTVNRNEQFF
clone size: .
J gene: TRBJ2-1
D gene: .
V gene: TRBV7-9

CDR3 DNA: TGTGCCAGCAGCTTAGGGTCAGGGGGAAACTATGGCTACACCTTC
CDR3 protein: CASSLGSGGNYGYTF
clone size: .
J gene: TRBJ1-2
D gene: TRBD1
V gene: TRBV13

CDR3 DNA: TGTGCCAGCAGCTTAGAACAGTATAATGAAAAACTGTTTTTT
CDR3 protein: CASSLEQYNEKLFF
clone size: once
J gene: TRBJ1-4
D gene: .
V gene: TRBV11-2

CDR3 DNA: TGTGCCAGCAGCGTCGACAGCTCCTCTGGAAACACCATATATTTT
CDR3 protein: CASSVDSSSGNTIYF
clone size: .
J gene: TRBJ1-3
D gene: .
V gene: TRBV9

CDR3 DNA: TGTGCCAGTAGGCGGGAGCTGAACACTGAAGCTTTCTTT
CDR3 protein: CASRRELNTEAFF
clone size: .
J gene: TRBJ1-1
D gene: .
V gene: TRBV19

CDR3 DNA: TGTGCCAGCAGCTTGCGACCGGGTCATAATGAAAAACTGTTTTTT
CDR3 protein: CASSLRPGHNEKLFF
clone size: once
J gene: TRBJ1-4
D gene: .
V gene: TRBV5-8

CDR3 DNA: TGTGCCAGCAGCGCCTTGTCTAGCGGGGGAATCTACGAGCAGTACTTC
CDR3 protein: CASSALSSGGIYEQYF
clone size: .
J gene: TRBJ2-7
D gene: TRBD2
V gene: TRBV9

CDR3 DNA: TGTGCCAGCAGCTTGGTAGCGGGACTAGCGGTCAATGAGCAGTTCTTC
CDR3 protein: CASSLVAGLAVNEQFF
clone size: .
J gene: TRBJ2-1
D gene: TRBD2
V gene: TRBV5-6

CDR3 DNA: TGTGCCAGCAGCTTAGGAGGCGAACCGAACACCGGGGAGCTGTTTTTT
CDR3 protein: CASSLGGEPNTGELFF
clone size: .
J gene: TRBJ2-2
D gene: .
V gene: TRBV7-9

CDR3 DNA: TGTGCCTGGAGGCGTGTTGGCGGGGGGTGGGCAGATACGCAGTATTTT
CDR3 protein: CAWRRVGGGWADTQYF
clone size: few
J gene: TRBJ2-3
D gene: TRBD2
V gene: TRBV30

CDR3 DNA: TGTGCCAGCACACCACTGAGCGGTACTTTCACAGATACGCAGTATTTT
CDR3 protein: CASTPLSGTFTDTQYF
clone size: once
J gene: TRBJ2-3
D gene: .
V gene: TRBV7-2

CDR3 DNA: TGTGCCAGTAGTATCTTTTTAGCGGCTACGAACACCGGGGAGCTGTTTTTT
CDR3 protein: CASSIFLAATNTGELFF
clone size: .
J gene: TRBJ2-2
D gene: .
V gene: TRBV19

CDR3 DNA: TGTGCCAGCAGCGTTAACGGTGAAAAACTGTTTTTT
CDR3 protein: CASSVNGEKLFF
clone size: .
J gene: TRBJ1-4
D gene: .
V gene: TRBV3-1/TRBV3-2

CDR3 DNA: TGTGCCAGCAGCTCACGACAGGGTCCCTACAATGAGCAGTTCTTC
CDR3 protein: CASSSRQGPYNEQFF
clone size: .
J gene: TRBJ2-1
D gene: TRBD1
V gene: TRBV7-8

CDR3 DNA: TGTGCCAGCTCACGGGACAGGGATAATTCACCCCTCCACTTT
CDR3 protein: CASSRDRDNSPLHF
clone size: .
J gene: TRBJ1-6
D gene: TRBD1
V gene: TRBV18

CDR3 DNA: TGTGCCAGCAGCTCCCCCCGGACTAGCGGGAGGACCGGGGAGCTGTTTTTT
CDR3 protein: CASSSPRTSGRTGELFF
clone size: .
J gene: TRBJ2-2
D gene: TRBD2
V gene: TRBV7-6

CDR3 DNA: TGTGCCAGCAGTACGACAGGGGATGGCTACACCTTC
CDR3 protein: CASSTTGDGYTF
clone size: few
J gene: TRBJ1-2
D gene: TRBD1
V gene: TRBV6-5

CDR3 DNA: TGCGCCAGCAGCCAAGTGAGTCAGGGAAAGACTGAAGCTTTCTTT
CDR3 protein: CASSQVSQGKTEAFF
clone size: .
J gene: TRBJ1-1
D gene: .
V gene: TRBV4-1

CDR3 DNA: TGTGCCAGCAGCTTAGTAACCGGCACTGAAGCTTTCTTT
CDR3 protein: CASSLVTGTEAFF
clone size: .
J gene: TRBJ1-1
D gene: .
V gene: TRBV7-9

CDR3 DNA: TGTGCCAGCAGTCCCCAGGGGGTAGGGACCCAGTACTTC
CDR3 protein: CASSPQGVGTQYF
clone size: .
J gene: TRBJ2-5
D gene: TRBD1
V gene: TRBV28

CDR3 DNA: TGTGCCAGCAGCCAAGATTACGGGGGGGCCACGTACGAGCAGTACTTC
CDR3 protein: CASSQDYGGATYEQYF
clone size: .
J gene: TRBJ2-7
D gene: TRBD2
V gene: TRBV3-1/TRBV3-2

CDR3 DNA: TGTGCCAGCGTAGTCAACATCGACAGGGTGGGCCAAGAGACCCAGTACTTC
CDR3 protein: CASVVNIDRVGQETQYF
clone size: .
J gene: TRBJ2-5
D gene: TRBD1
V gene: TRBV27

CDR3 DNA: TGTGCCAGCAGTTTATCGGGACTGGCGTACGAGCAGTACTTC
CDR3 protein: CASSLSGLAYEQYF
clone size: .
J gene: TRBJ2-7
D gene: .
V gene: TRBV27

CDR3 DNA: TGTGCCAGCCGGAGGGAACAGCCCCAGCATTTT
CDR3 protein: CASRREQPQHF
clone size: .
J gene: TRBJ1-5
D gene: .
V gene: TRBV6-6

CDR3 DNA: TGTGCCAGCAGTTCCCACAGAACTAATGAAAAACTGTTTTTT
CDR3 protein: CASSSHRTNEKLFF
clone size: .
J gene: TRBJ1-4
D gene: .
V gene: TRBV28

CDR3 DNA: TGTGCCAGCAGGGGGCCGAACACCGGGGAGCTGTTTTTT
CDR3 protein: CASRGPNTGELFF
clone size: .
J gene: TRBJ2-2
D gene: .
V gene: TRBV3-1/TRBV3-2

CDR3 DNA: TGTGCTAGCAGCTTATGGGTCGGAGCCTACAATGAGCAGTTCTTC
CDR3 protein: CASSLWVGAYNEQFF
clone size: .
J gene: TRBJ2-1
D gene: .
V gene: TRBV7-7

CDR3 DNA: TGCGCCAGCAGTGAGTCAGGCGCCAGGGGGTTCGAAAAACTGTTTTTT
CDR3 protein: CASSESGARGFEKLFF
clone size: .
J gene: TRBJ1-4
D gene: TRBD1
V gene: TRBV10-2

CDR3 DNA: TGTGCCAGCTCACCAGGACAAAGTAAGAACACTGAAGCTTTCTTT
CDR3 protein: CASSPGQSKNTEAFF
clone size: .
J gene: TRBJ1-1
D gene: .
V gene: TRBV18

CDR3 DNA: TGTGCCAGTGCCCCGGGGAGGGCAACGGGGAGCAATCAGCCCCAGCATTTT
CDR3 protein: CASAPGRATGSNQPQHF
clone size: .
J gene: TRBJ1-5
D gene: .
V gene: TRBV19

CDR3 DNA: TGTGCCAGCAGCCAGGGACAGGGGTCCTACAATGAGCAGTTCTTC
CDR3 protein: CASSQGQGSYNEQFF
clone size: .
J gene: TRBJ2-1
D gene: TRBD1
V gene: TRBV6-5

CDR3 DNA: TGCGCCAGCAGCTACTCTCAGGGCGGGAGCAATGAGCAGTTCTTC
CDR3 protein: CASSYSQGGSNEQFF
clone size: .
J gene: TRBJ2-1
D gene: TRBD2
V gene: TRBV5-1

CDR3 DNA: TGTGCCAGCTCACCATCCGCGGGGGGACCAGATACGCAGTATTTT
CDR3 protein: CASSPSAGGPDTQYF
clone size: .
J gene: TRBJ2-3
D gene: TRBD2
V gene: TRBV18

CDR3 DNA: TGTGCCGGCAATAGAGCCTTCCAAGAGACCCAGTACTTC
CDR3 protein: CAGNRAFQETQYF
clone size: few
J gene: TRBJ2-5
D gene: .
V gene: TRBV2

CDR3 DNA: TGTGCCAGCAGCTTGACGGCCCTACAGTCAGATACGCAGTATTTT
CDR3 protein: CASSLTALQSDTQYF
clone size: once
J gene: TRBJ2-3
D gene: .
V gene: TRBV7-3